The T cell receptor (beta chain) under discussion was sequenced for a study of spatial heterogeneity in lung cancer. Study background: Detection consistently yielded more beta chains than alpha chains. Unique TCR and UMI combinations averaged more than ten appearances each in raw reads.

In this sample, this clonotype turned up many times. Its antigen is not identified. Regarding the study as a whole: Detection of ubiquitous tumor TCRs in blood was higher at resection than follow-up.

The V gene's germline CDR1 is PRHDT and CDR2 FYEKMQ (reference sequence). V was trimmed by 0 bases and J by 11 bases, leaving 13 bases between them. The CDR3 totals 13 residues. TCRdb reprocessed the 5' RACE reads via MiXCR and lists one record per CDR3 protein. This repertoire shows approximately 4,100 distinct CDR3 sequences, about 8% found once; its top ten account for approximately 59%. Time point indicated: sample taken at primary tumor resection. Sequencing covered unsorted whole RNA taken from tumor, nontumor lung or frozen PBMC. This specimen consisted of PBMCs, obtained at surgery. The source is a female donor with early-stage non-small cell lung cancer. The rearrangement links TRBV13 to TRBJ1-1, with D maybe TRBD1 (6 bases). In DNA form, the CDR3 reads TGTGCCAGCAGCTTAGGGGAAGGGGGTGGGGCTTTCTTT. Translation gives CASSLGEGGGAFF.